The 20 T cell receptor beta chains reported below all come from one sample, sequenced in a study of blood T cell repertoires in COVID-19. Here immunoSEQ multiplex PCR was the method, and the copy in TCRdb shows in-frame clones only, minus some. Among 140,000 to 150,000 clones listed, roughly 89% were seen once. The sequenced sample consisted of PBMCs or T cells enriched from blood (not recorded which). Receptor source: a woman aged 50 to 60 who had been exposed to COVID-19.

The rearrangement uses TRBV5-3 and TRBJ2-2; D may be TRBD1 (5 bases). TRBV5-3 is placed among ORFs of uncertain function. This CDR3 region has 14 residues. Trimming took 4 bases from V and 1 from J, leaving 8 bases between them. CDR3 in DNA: TGTGCCAGAAGCCTCGACAGGAACACCGGGGAGCTGTTTTTT. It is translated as CARSLDRNTGELFF.

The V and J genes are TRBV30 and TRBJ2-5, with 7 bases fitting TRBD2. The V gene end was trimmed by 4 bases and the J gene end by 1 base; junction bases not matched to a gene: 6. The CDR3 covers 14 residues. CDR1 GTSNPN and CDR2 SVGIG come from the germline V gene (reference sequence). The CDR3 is CAWNSGPLQETQYF. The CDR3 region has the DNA TGTGCCTGGAATAGCGGGCCACTCCAAGAGACCCAGTACTTC. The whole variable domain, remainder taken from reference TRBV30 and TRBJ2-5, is SQTIHQWPATLVQPVGSPLSLECTVEGTSNPNLYWYRQAAGRGLQLLFYSVGIGQISSEVPQNLSASRPQDRQFILSSKKLLLSDSGFYLCAWNSGPLQETQYFGPGTRLLVL.

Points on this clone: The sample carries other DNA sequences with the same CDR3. The CDR3 DNA reads as TGTGCCAGCAGACTAAGGGGGACCGGGGAGCTGTTTTTT. Its translation: CASRLRGTGELFF. The rearrangement uses TRBV7-2 and TRBJ2-2; D might be TRBD1 (6 bases). This CDR3 spans 13 amino acids. Germline CDR1 reads SGHTA; CDR2 reads FQGNSA. Trimming removed 6 bases from V and 5 bases from J, with 10 bases in between. Based on the CDR3 plus reference TRBV7-2 and TRBJ2-2, the full variable domain is GAGVSQSPSNKVTEKGKDVELRCDPISGHTALYWYRQSLGQGLEFLIYFQGNSAPDKSGLPSDRFSAERTGGSVSTLTIQRTQQEDSAVYLCASRLRGTGELFFGEGSRLTVL.

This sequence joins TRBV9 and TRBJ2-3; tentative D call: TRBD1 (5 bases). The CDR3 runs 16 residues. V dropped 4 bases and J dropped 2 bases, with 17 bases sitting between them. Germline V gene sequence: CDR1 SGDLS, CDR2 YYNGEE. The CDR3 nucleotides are TGTGCCAGCAGCCCAATACTGGGGCTAAACACAGATACGCAGTATTTT. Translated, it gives CASSPILGLNTDTQYF.

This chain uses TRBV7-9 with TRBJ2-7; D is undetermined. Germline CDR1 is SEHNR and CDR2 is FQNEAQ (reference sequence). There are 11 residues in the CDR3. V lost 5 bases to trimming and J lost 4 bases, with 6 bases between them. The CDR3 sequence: CASSPRYEQYF. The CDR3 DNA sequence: TGTGCCAGCAGCCCGCGTTACGAGCAGTACTTC.

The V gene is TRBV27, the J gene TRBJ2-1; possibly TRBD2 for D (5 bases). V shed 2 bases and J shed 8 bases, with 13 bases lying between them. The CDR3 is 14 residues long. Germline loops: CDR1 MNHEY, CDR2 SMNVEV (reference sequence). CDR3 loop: CASSLGLAFDEQFF. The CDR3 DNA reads TGTGCCAGCAGTTTAGGGCTAGCATTCGATGAGCAGTTCTTC.

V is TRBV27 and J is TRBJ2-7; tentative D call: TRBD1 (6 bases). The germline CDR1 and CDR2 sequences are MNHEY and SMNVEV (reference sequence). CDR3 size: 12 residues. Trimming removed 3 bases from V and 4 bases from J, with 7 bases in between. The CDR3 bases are TGTGCCAGCAGTTTGCAGGGGTACGAGCAGTACTTC. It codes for CASSLQGYEQYF.

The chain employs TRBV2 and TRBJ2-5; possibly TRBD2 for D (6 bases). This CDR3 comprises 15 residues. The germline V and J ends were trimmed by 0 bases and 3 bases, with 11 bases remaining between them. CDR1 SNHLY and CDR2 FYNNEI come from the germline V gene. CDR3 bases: TGTGCCAGCAGTGAAGCAGGCACGGGGGAAGAGACCCAGTACTTC. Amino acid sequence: CASSEAGTGEETQYF. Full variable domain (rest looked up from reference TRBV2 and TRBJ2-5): EPEVTQTPSHQVTQMGQEVILRCVPISNHLYFYWYRQILGQKVEFLVSFYNNEISEKSEIFDDQFSVERPDGSNFTLKIRSTKLEDSAMYFCASSEAGTGEETQYFGPGTRLLVL.

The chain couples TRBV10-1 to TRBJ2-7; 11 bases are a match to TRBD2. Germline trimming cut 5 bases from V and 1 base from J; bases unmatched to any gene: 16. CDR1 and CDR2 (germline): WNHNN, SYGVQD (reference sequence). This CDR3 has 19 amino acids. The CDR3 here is CASSTIAGGPEGRSYEQYF. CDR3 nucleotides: TGCGCCAGCAGTACAATAGCGGGAGGGCCAGAAGGTCGGTCCTACGAGCAGTACTTC.

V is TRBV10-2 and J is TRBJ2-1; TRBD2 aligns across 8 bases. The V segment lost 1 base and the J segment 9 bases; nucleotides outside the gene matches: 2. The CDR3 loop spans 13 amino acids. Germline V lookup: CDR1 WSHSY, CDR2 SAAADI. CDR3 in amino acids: CASSELAGSEQFF. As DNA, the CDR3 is TGCGCCAGCAGTGAGTTAGCGGGAAGTGAGCAGTTCTTC.

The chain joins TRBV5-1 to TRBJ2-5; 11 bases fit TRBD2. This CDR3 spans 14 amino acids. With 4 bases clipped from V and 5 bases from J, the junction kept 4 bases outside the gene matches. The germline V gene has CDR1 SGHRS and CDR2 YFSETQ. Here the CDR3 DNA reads TGCGCCAGCAGCCTTAGCGGGGGGGCGGAGACCCAGTACTTC. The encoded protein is CASSLSGGAETQYF.

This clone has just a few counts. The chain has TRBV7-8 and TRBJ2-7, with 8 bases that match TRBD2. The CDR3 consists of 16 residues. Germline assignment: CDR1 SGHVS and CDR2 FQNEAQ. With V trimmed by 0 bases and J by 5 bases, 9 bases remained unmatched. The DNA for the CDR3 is TGTGCCAGCAGCTTAGCGACGGCGCGGGGGGAAAACGAGCAGTACTTC. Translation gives CASSLATARGENEQYF.

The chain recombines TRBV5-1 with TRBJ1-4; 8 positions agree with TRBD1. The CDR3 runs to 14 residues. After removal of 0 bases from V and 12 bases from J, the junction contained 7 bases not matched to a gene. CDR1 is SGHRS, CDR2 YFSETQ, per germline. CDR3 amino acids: CASSLGQGLGELFF. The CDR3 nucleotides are TGCGCCAGCAGCTTGGGACAGGGGCTCGGTGAACTGTTTTTT.

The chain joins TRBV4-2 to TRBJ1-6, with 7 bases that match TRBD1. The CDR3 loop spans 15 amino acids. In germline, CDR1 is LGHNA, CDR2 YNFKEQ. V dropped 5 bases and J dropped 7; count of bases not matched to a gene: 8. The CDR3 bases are TGTGCCAGCAGCGGGCGACAGGGAGCAAATTCACCCCTCCACTTT. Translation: CASSGRQGANSPLHF.

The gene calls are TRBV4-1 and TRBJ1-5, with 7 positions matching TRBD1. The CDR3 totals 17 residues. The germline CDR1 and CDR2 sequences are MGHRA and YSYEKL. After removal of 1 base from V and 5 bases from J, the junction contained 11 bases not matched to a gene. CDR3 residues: CASSQVAGGISDQPQHF. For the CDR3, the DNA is TGCGCCAGCAGCCAAGTCGCAGGGGGAATCAGTGATCAGCCCCAGCATTTT.

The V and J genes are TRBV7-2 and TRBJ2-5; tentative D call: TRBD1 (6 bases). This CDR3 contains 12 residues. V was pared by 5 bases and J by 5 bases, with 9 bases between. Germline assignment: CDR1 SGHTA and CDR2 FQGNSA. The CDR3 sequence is CASSTRGETQYF. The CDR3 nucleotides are TGTGCCAGCAGCACTAGGGGGGAGACCCAGTACTTC.

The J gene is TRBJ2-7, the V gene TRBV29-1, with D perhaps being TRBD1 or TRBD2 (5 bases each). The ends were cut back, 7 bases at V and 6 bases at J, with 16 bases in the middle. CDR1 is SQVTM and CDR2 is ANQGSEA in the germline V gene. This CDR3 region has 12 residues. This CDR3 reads CSARAGMGEQYF. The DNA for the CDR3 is TGCAGCGCGAGGGCAGGGATGGGCGAGCAGTACTTC.

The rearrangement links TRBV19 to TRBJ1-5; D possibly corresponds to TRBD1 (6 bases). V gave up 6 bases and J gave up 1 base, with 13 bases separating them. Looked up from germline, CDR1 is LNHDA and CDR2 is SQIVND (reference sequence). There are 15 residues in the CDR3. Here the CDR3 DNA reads TGTGCCAGTAGCGCAACAGGGTCGAGCAATCAGCCCCAGCATTTT. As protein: CASSATGSSNQPQHF.

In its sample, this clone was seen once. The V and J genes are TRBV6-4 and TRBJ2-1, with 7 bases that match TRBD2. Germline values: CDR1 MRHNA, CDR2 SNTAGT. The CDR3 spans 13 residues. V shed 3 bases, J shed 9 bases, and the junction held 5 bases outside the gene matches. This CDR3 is CASSEGTTGEQFF. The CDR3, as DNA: TGTGCCAGCAGTGAAGGGACTACGGGTGAGCAGTTCTTC.

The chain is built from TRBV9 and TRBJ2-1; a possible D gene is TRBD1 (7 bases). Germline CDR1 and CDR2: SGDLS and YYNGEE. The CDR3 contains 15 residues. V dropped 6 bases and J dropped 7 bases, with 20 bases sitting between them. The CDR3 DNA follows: TGTGCCAGCACCAAGGCACAGACAGGGAGGAATGAGCAGTTCTTC. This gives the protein CASTKAQTGRNEQFF.